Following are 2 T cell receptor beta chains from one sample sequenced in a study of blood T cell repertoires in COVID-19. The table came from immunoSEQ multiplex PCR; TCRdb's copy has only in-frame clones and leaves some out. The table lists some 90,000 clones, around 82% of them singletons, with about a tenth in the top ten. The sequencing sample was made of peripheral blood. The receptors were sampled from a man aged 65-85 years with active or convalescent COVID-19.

For the CDR3, the DNA is TGTGCCAGCTCACCCCCCGGGACCGGGGAGCTGTTTTTT. Its protein is CASSPPGTGELFF. This rearrangement joins TRBV18 to TRBJ2-2; D is undetermined. The CDR3 loop spans 13 amino acids. From germline, CDR1 is KGHSH and CDR2 LQKENI. V gave up 3 bases and J gave up 5 bases, with 7 bases separating them.

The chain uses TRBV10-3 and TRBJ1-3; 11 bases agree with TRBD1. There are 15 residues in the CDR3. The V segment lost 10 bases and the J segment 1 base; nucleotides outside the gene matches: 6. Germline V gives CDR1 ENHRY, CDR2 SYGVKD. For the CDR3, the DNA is TGTGCCACCCGGACAGGGGGCGATTCTGGAAACACCATATATTTT. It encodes CATRTGGDSGNTIYF.